This TCR beta chain was observed in a study of T-cell reconstitution after alpha-beta-depleted transplantation in children (TCRdb year 2016). Background on the whole study: T-cell immune reconstitution after TCRalphabeta/CD19-depleted allogeneic hematopoietic cell transplantation in children was quantitatively tracked in the study by means of TCR repertoire profiling. Summary of the overall study and its limitations: The apparently early alphabetaT-cell count recovery about two months after transplant was reportedly dependent on only several hundred rapidly expanded clones derived from non-depleted graft cells. Hyperexpanded clone frequencies declined over subsequent months; after one year, T-cell counts and TCRbeta diversity were mostly attributed to newly produced T cells. In some patients, high TCRbeta diversity at day 60 was attributed to recipient T cells and intrathymic progenitors that had survived conditioning.

The sample's treatment or condition, from its label and the paper: allogeneic hematopoietic cell transplantation with graft depleted of TCRalphabeta T cells and CD19 B cells. TCRalphabeta/CD19-depleted allogeneic hematopoietic cell grafts were given to the transplant recipients, all of whom were children. The library was prepared using PCR. For sequencing, an Illumina HiSeq 2500 was employed. TCR library preparation used molecular barcoding, with unique molecular identifiers applied to normalize quantification of the TCRbeta repertoire. TCRdb redid the processing of the public reads, applying fastp at Q25 and MiXCR, and retained in-frame beta chains. Rows matching on CDR3 protein sequence are summarized as one entry with the most common DNA and genes. Within this sample are 600,000 to 700,000 distinct CDR3 sequences, with around 13% of them counted one time only. 0.79% of the sample is held by the ten biggest clonotypes.

From the cysteine up to the phenylalanine, the CDR3 has a length of 16 residues. Just CDR3 DNA is preserved here, 48 bases in frame from base 1. CDR1 is given as DFQATT and CDR2 as SNEGSKA, both from the germline V gene (reference sequence). Trimming takes 0 bases from V and 1 base from J, and the germline ends sit 15 bases apart. This clonotype was seen repeatedly, ten times or more. This receptor's antigen is unknown. No much larger clone exists at a distance of one base, and base qualities are not known. The chain is made from TRBV20-1 and TRBJ1-1; the D gene is perhaps TRBD1, from 6 matching bases. The receptor comes from a girl aged 2-15 years with congenital amegakaryocytic thrombocytopenia, due to receive a stem cell transplant. The material was PBMCs, obtained before TCRalphabeta/CD19-depleted stem cell transplant. The CDR3 sequence is CSARDEAGAANTEAFF. The DNA reads TGCAGTGCTAGAGATGAGGCGGGGGCCGCGAACACTGAAGCTTTCTTT.